This is a list of T cell receptor beta chains from one sample in a study of T cells after yellow fever vaccination. Via MiXCR, TCRdb re-called the 5' RACE reads, giving one row per CDR3 protein. This sample has more than 80,000 distinct CDR3 sequences, with about 6% found just once. The sample here was CD8+ T cells sorted from PBMCs, taken 10 days after the yellow fever booster vaccination. The receptors stem from a man between 18 and 29 years old who received the YFV17D yellow fever vaccine. The CDR3 runs from the conserved cysteine through the conserved F or W. Fields, in order: V gene, D gene, J gene, clone size, CDR3 protein, CDR3 DNA. A D gene is named only where the DNA matches it firmly. Where a row states a size, it is once, few, many or the class of an expanded clone; other rows omit it.

V: TRBV4-1; D: TRBD1; J: TRBJ1-4; size: .; CDR3: CASSQGDRGREKLFF; DNA: TGCGCCAGCAGCCAAGGGGACAGGGGGCGAGAAAAACTGTTTTTT
V: TRBV24-1; D: TRBD2; J: TRBJ2-1; size: .; CDR3: CATSGGLAGTYNEQFF; DNA: TGTGCCACCAGTGGAGGCCTAGCGGGGACCTACAATGAGCAGTTCTTC
V: TRBV5-4; D: TRBD1; J: TRBJ1-1; size: few; CDR3: CASSLGTGEAFF; DNA: TGTGCCAGCAGCCTTGGGACAGGGGAAGCTTTCTTT
V: TRBV6-2/TRBV6-3; D: TRBD2; J: TRBJ2-1; size: .; CDR3: CASSYTRTSIYNEQFF; DNA: TGTGCCAGCAGTTACACCCGGACTAGCATTTACAATGAGCAGTTCTTC
V: TRBV4-3; D: TRBD2; J: TRBJ2-1; size: few; CDR3: CASSQAGPTSGGPYNEQFF; DNA: TGCGCCAGCAGCCAAGCGGGCCCCACTAGCGGGGGACCCTACAATGAGCAGTTCTTC
V: TRBV15; D: .; J: TRBJ2-5; size: few; CDR3: CATSRVYRAGETQYF; DNA: TGTGCCACCAGCAGAGTGTACAGGGCGGGGGAGACCCAGTACTTC
V: TRBV12-3/TRBV12-4; D: TRBD1; J: TRBJ2-5; size: few; CDR3: CASSLRTGMETQYF; DNA: TGTGCCAGCAGTCTTCGGACAGGGATGGAGACCCAGTACTTC
V: TRBV4-3; D: TRBD2; J: TRBJ2-3; size: few; CDR3: CASSQEVSGGAYSTDTQYF; DNA: TGCGCCAGCAGCCAAGAAGTAAGCGGGGGGGCCTATAGCACAGATACGCAGTATTTT
V: TRBV6-5; D: .; J: TRBJ1-3; size: .; CDR3: CGSAGNPDPSSGNTIYF; DNA: TGTGGCTCTGCGGGTAACCCTGATCCGAGTTCTGGAAACACCATATATTTT
V: TRBV4-1; D: .; J: TRBJ1-1; size: .; CDR3: CASSQGRSNTEAFF; DNA: TGCGCCAGCAGCCAAGGACGATCAAACACTGAAGCTTTCTTT
V: TRBV9; D: TRBD2; J: TRBJ2-5; size: .; CDR3: CASSDVAGMEETQYF; DNA: TGTGCCAGCAGCGACGTAGCGGGGATGGAAGAGACCCAGTACTTC
V: TRBV7-9; D: .; J: TRBJ1-1; size: .; CDR3: CASSFESGSTEAFF; DNA: TGTGCCAGCAGCTTTGAGTCGGGATCCACTGAAGCTTTCTTT
V: TRBV6-2/TRBV6-3; D: TRBD2; J: TRBJ2-7; size: many; CDR3: CASLTSGGDPHEQYF; DNA: TGTGCCAGCCTGACTAGCGGGGGGGATCCCCACGAGCAGTACTTC
V: TRBV15; D: TRBD2; J: TRBJ2-5; size: .; CDR3: CATSSHALSGTRLDQYF; DNA: TGTGCCACCAGCAGCCACGCCCTTTCGGGGACTAGGCTCGACCAGTACTTC
V: TRBV6-2/TRBV6-3; D: .; J: TRBJ2-1; size: many; CDR3: CASSFEPEYNEQFF; DNA: TGTGCCAGCAGTTTCGAACCGGAATACAATGAGCAGTTCTTC
V: TRBV4-3; D: .; J: TRBJ2-3; size: few; CDR3: CASSQGWGPSTDTQYF; DNA: TGCGCCAGCAGCCAAGGCTGGGGCCCTAGCACAGATACGCAGTATTTT
V: TRBV15; D: TRBD2; J: TRBJ2-1; size: many; CDR3: CATSRGVSGGYNEQFF; DNA: TGTGCCACCAGCAGAGGAGTCAGCGGGGGTTACAATGAGCAGTTCTTC
V: TRBV24-1; D: .; J: TRBJ2-3; size: many; CDR3: CATSDNRDSADTQYF; DNA: TGTGCCACCAGTGATAACAGGGATTCCGCAGATACGCAGTATTTT
V: TRBV27; D: .; J: TRBJ2-3; size: .; CDR3: CASRGDPDTQYF; DNA: TGTGCCAGCAGGGGGGATCCAGATACGCAGTATTTT
V: TRBV5-5; D: .; J: TRBJ2-2; size: once; CDR3: CASSLVRGRELFF; DNA: TGTGCCAGCAGCTTGGTCAGGGGCCGGGAGCTGTTTTTT
V: TRBV4-1; D: .; J: TRBJ1-2; size: .; CDR3: CASSSGFRVPYGYTF; DNA: TGCGCCAGCAGCTCCGGCTTCAGGGTCCCCTATGGCTACACCTTC
V: TRBV7-2; D: TRBD1; J: TRBJ2-1; size: few; CDR3: CASSHRQGVSRLSSYNEQFF; DNA: TGTGCCAGCAGCCACAGACAGGGGGTATCCCGTTTAAGCTCCTACAATGAGCAGTTCTTC
V: TRBV29-1; D: TRBD1; J: TRBJ1-2; size: .; CDR3: CSVATGGLGYTF; DNA: TGCAGCGTTGCAACAGGGGGCCTTGGCTACACCTTC
V: TRBV7-9; D: .; J: TRBJ2-4; size: .; CDR3: CASSQELAKNIQYF; DNA: TGTGCCAGCAGCCAAGAGCTAGCCAAAAACATTCAGTACTTC
V: TRBV19; D: TRBD1; J: TRBJ1-1; size: few; CDR3: CASTNPGGTEAFF; DNA: TGTGCCAGTACTAATCCAGGGGGCACTGAAGCTTTCTTT
V: TRBV15; D: .; J: TRBJ1-2; size: .; CDR3: CATSREGGGSNYGYTF; DNA: TGTGCCACCAGCAGAGAAGGCGGAGGCTCTAACTATGGCTACACCTTC
V: TRBV6-5; D: .; J: TRBJ2-7; size: few; CDR3: CASSWRDSFSYEQYF; DNA: TGTGCCAGCAGCTGGCGGGACAGCTTCTCCTACGAGCAGTACTTC
V: TRBV5-1; D: .; J: TRBJ1-1; size: few; CDR3: CASSLGGPHRDAFF; DNA: TGCGCCAGCAGCTTGGGAGGGCCTCACAGGGATGCTTTCTTT
V: TRBV7-8; D: TRBD2; J: TRBJ2-3; size: many; CDR3: CASSSGTSGGGTDTQYF; DNA: TGTGCCAGCAGCTCGGGGACTAGCGGGGGAGGCACAGATACGCAGTATTTT
V: TRBV28; D: .; J: TRBJ2-1; size: .; CDR3: CASSLGGSNEQFF; DNA: TGTGCCAGCAGTTTAGGAGGGTCCAATGAGCAGTTCTTC
V: TRBV4-1; D: .; J: TRBJ1-6; size: .; CDR3: CASSQGPYYNSPLHF; DNA: TGCGCCAGCAGCCAAGGACCTTACTATAATTCACCCCTCCACTTT
V: TRBV20-1; D: .; J: TRBJ1-2; size: many; CDR3: CSASSGAGGGYTF; DNA: TGCAGTGCTAGTAGCGGGGCAGGCGGCGGCTACACCTTC
V: TRBV4-2; D: .; J: TRBJ1-1; size: few; CDR3: CASSQDRSGLSEAFF; DNA: TGTGCCAGCAGCCAAGATCGGTCGGGTTTGTCTGAAGCTTTCTTT
V: TRBV27; D: TRBD2; J: TRBJ2-7; size: few; CDR3: CASSFRGGYEQYF; DNA: TGTGCCAGCAGTTTTCGGGGGGGGTACGAGCAGTACTTC
V: TRBV24-1; D: .; J: TRBJ2-3; size: .; CDR3: CATSVGGGTDTQYF; DNA: TGTGCCACCAGCGTCGGGGGAGGCACAGATACGCAGTATTTT
V: TRBV20-1; D: TRBD1; J: TRBJ2-1; size: many; CDR3: CSARHSEDRDYNEQFF; DNA: TGCAGTGCTAGACACTCCGAGGACAGGGACTACAATGAGCAGTTCTTC
V: TRBV7-9; D: .; J: TRBJ1-5; size: few; CDR3: CASLGAGENQPQHF; DNA: TGTGCCAGTCTGGGGGCAGGGGAGAATCAGCCCCAGCATTTT
V: TRBV28; D: TRBD1; J: TRBJ1-5; size: few; CDR3: CASRDREVYQPQHF; DNA: TGTGCCAGCAGGGACAGGGAGGTGTATCAGCCCCAGCATTTT
V: TRBV14; D: .; J: TRBJ1-1; size: few; CDR3: CASSQRGLNTEAFF; DNA: TGTGCCAGCAGCCAAAGGGGATTGAACACTGAAGCTTTCTTT
V: TRBV6-5; D: .; J: TRBJ2-2; size: few; CDR3: CASSYSLLGEGAGELFF; DNA: TGTGCCAGCAGTTACTCCCTCCTTGGGGAAGGTGCCGGGGAGCTGTTTTTT
V: TRBV7-9; D: .; J: TRBJ2-5; size: few; CDR3: CASSQKSILGETQYF; DNA: TGTGCCAGCAGCCAAAAATCCATCCTGGGGGAGACCCAGTACTTC